This paragraph reports one T cell receptor (beta chain). The sample belongs to a study of blood T cell repertoires in COVID-19. Whole-study context: Samples taken during acute and convalescent COVID-19 were collected in the United States, Italy and Spain. Sample material is recorded as cDNA or gDNA derived from T cells, B-cell-depleted T cells, or PBMCs.

Looked up from germline, CDR1 is LGHNA and CDR2 is YSLEER. This CDR3 is built from 16 residues. V was pared by 0 bases and J by 4 bases, with 5 bases of the junction left unmatched. In the original processing: Amplification from reference gene primers served as the basis for estimated nucleated cell counts. The data were produced by immunoSEQ multiplex PCR, yet TCRdb's version contains in-frame clones alone and is incomplete. The V and J calls and clone size were taken over from that table, and D and trimming were inferred from the DNA. The sample includes approximately 70,000 clones, roughly 87% of them seen just once.

The receptor comes from a human donor in a cohort sampled during active COVID-19. The V gene is TRBV4-3, the J gene TRBJ2-7; 11 nucleotides match TRBD2. Source material: peripheral blood. The CDR3 DNA reads TGCGCCAGCAGCCAAGATCTAGCGGGGGGAAAGTACGAGCAGTACTTC. Its protein product is CASSQDLAGGKYEQYF.